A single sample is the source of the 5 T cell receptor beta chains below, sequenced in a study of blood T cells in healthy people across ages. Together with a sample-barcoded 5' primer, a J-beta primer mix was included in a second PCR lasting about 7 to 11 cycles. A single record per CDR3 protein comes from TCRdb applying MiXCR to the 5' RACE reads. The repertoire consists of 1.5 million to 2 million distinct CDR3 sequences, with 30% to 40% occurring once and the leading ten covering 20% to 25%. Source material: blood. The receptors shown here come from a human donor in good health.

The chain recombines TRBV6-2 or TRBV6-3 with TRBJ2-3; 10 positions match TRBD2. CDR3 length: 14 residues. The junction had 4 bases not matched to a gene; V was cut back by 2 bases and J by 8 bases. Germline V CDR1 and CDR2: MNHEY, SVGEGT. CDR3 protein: CASSYTSGDGTQYF. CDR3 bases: TGTGCCAGCAGTTACACTAGCGGGGACGGTACGCAGTATTTT.

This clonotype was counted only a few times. CDR3 nucleotides: TGTGCCATCAGTGAGTCTGGCGGGACAGGGTCCACAGATACGCAGTATTTT. Its translation: CAISESGGTGSTDTQYF. J is TRBJ2-3 and V is TRBV10-3; 9 bases are a match to TRBD1. Per germline, CDR1 ENHRY and CDR2 SYGVKD. The length of the CDR3 is 17 residues. J gave up 2 bases and V 0 bases, and 6 bases lay outside the gene matches.

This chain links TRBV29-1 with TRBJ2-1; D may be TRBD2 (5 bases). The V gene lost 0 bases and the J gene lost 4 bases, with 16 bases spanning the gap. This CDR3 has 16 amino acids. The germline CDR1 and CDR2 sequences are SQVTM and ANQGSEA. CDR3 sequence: CSVEDYGGGLYNEQFF. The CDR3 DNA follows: TGCAGCGTTGAAGATTACGGAGGAGGTCTATACAATGAGCAGTTCTTC.

CDR3 DNA: TGCAGTGCTAGAGATGGGCGAACTAGCGGGGTCAATGAGCAGTTCTTC. It is translated as CSARDGRTSGVNEQFF. The chain combines TRBV20-1 with TRBJ2-1; TRBD2 matches 10 bases. Trimming cost V 0 bases and J 6 bases; bases outside gene matches: 8. The CDR3 loop spans 16 amino acids. The V gene's germline CDR1 is DFQATT and CDR2 SNEGSKA (reference sequence).

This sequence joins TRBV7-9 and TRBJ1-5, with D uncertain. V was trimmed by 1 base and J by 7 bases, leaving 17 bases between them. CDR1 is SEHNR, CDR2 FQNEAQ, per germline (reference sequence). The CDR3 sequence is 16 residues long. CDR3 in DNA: TGTGCCAGCAGCTTAGTCACGCCGTCCGGCGAGCAGCCCCAGCATTTT. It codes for CASSLVTPSGEQPQHF.